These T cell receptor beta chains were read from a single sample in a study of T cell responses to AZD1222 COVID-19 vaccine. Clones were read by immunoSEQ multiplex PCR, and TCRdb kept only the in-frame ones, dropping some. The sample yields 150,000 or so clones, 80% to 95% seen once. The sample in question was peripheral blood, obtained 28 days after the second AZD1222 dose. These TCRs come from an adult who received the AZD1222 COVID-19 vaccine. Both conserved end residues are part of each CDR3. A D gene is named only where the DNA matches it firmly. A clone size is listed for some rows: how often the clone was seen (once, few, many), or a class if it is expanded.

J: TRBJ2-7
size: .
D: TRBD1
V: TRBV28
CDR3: CASSLPRTGVFLNYEQYF
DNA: TGTGCCAGCAGTTTACCCCGGACAGGGGTCTTTTTAAATTACGAGCAGTACTTC

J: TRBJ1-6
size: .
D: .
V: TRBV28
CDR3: CASSTGLGNSPLHF
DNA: TGTGCCAGCAGTACAGGGCTGGGGAATTCACCCCTCCACTTT

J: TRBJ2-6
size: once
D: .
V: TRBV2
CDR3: CASTWDGRSGANVLTF
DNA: TGTGCCAGCACCTGGGACGGCCGCTCTGGGGCCAACGTCCTGACTTTC

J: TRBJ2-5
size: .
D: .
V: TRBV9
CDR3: CASSPGPGGADETQYF
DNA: TGTGCCAGCAGCCCCGGTCCAGGGGGGGCGGATGAGACCCAGTACTTC

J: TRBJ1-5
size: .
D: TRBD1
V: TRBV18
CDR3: CASSLGTGGLRQPQHF
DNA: TGTGCCAGCTCACTGGGGACAGGGGGCTTGAGACAGCCCCAGCATTTT

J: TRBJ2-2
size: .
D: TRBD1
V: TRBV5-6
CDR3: CASSPGSQDRGRHGELFF
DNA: TGTGCCAGCAGCCCTGGTAGTCAGGACAGGGGGCGTCACGGGGAGCTGTTTTTT

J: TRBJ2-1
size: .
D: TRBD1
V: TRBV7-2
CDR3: CASSPDRQGDEQFF
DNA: TGTGCCAGCAGCCCCGATCGACAGGGCGATGAGCAGTTCTTC

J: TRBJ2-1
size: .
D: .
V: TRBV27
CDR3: CASSLSTGLKPHEQFF
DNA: TGTGCCAGCAGTTTGAGTACTGGGCTTAAACCCCATGAGCAGTTCTTC

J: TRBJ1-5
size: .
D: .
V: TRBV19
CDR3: CASRKKTALGPQHF
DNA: TGTGCCAGTAGAAAGAAGACGGCTTTGGGGCCCCAGCATTTT

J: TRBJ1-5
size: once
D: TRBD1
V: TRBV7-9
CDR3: CASSSGDRVGNQPQHF
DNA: TGTGCCAGCAGCTCAGGAGACAGGGTAGGCAATCAGCCCCAGCATTTT

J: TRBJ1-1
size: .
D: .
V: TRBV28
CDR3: CASSLTIGGNTEAFF
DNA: TGTGCCAGCAGTTTAACGATAGGAGGGAACACTGAAGCTTTCTTT

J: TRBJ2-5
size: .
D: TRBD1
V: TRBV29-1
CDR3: CSVDLGGEETQYF
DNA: TGCAGCGTTGATTTAGGGGGCGAAGAGACCCAGTACTTC

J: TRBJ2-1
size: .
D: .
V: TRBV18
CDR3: CASRKGGGPSSSYNEQFF
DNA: TGTGCCAGCCGTAAAGGAGGGGGCCCTTCGAGCTCCTACAATGAGCAGTTCTTC

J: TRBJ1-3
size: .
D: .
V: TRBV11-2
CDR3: CASSLGLSGNTIYF
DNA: TGTGCCAGCAGTTTGGGGCTCTCTGGAAACACCATATATTTT

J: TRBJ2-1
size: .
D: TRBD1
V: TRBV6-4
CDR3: CASSVGQGSYNEQFF
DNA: TGTGCCAGCAGTGTTGGACAGGGCTCGTACAATGAGCAGTTCTTC

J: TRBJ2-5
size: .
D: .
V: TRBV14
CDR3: CASSQERGTQYF
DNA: TGTGCCAGCAGCCAAGAAAGGGGGACCCAGTACTTC

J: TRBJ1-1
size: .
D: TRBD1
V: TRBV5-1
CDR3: CASRFGGQGINTEAFF
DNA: TGCGCCAGCAGATTTGGGGGACAGGGCATCAACACTGAAGCTTTCTTT

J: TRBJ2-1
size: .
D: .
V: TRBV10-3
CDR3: CAISEVYEQFF
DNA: TGTGCCATCAGTGAAGTTTATGAGCAGTTCTTC

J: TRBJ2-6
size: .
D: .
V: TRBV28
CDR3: CASGTGSSGANVLTF
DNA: TGTGCCAGCGGAACAGGGAGCTCTGGGGCCAACGTCCTGACTTTC

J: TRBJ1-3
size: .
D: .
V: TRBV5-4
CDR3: CASSLPTAPGNTIYF
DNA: TGTGCCAGCAGCCTACCAACCGCCCCTGGAAACACCATATATTTT

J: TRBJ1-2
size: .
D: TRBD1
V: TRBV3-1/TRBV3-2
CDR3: CASSQGGGALGYTF
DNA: TGTGCCAGCAGCCAAGGAGGGGGCGCGTTGGGCTACACCTTC

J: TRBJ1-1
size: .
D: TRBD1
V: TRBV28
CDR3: CASTSGQGRTEAFF
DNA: TGTGCCAGCACCTCGGGACAGGGACGCACTGAAGCTTTCTTT

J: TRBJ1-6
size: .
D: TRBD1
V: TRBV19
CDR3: CASSETGDNSPLHF
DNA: TGTGCCAGTAGCGAGACAGGGGACAATTCACCCCTCCACTTT

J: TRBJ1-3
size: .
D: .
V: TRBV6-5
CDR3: CASRSQSNSGNTIYF
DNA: TGTGCCAGCAGAAGTCAGAGTAACTCTGGAAACACCATATATTTT